A single sample gave rise to the 8 T cell receptor beta chains below, sequenced in a study of T cells expressing NK-cell markers. TCRdb re-called the 5' RACE reads, yielding one record per CDR3 amino acid sequence without DNA. Here the sample table reports hundreds of thousands of distinct CDR3 sequences. Sample: blood T cells: a sorted CD56 or NKG2C T cell subset, CD4+ or CD8+ T cells, or bulk PBMC T cells (not recorded which). The origin of the receptors is a woman between 18 and 70 years old in good health.

The V call is TRBV7-2, the J call TRBJ2-5. The germline V gene encodes CDR1 SGHTA and CDR2 FQGNSA. The CDR3 has 12 amino acids. The CDR3 is CASSVTGETQYF.

This chain links TRBV7-2 with TRBJ2-5; TCRdb's assignment of TRBD2 cannot be checked, as there is no DNA. This CDR3 is built from 12 residues. Looked up from germline, CDR1 is SGHTA and CDR2 is FQGNSA. CDR3 loop: CASSPAAETQYF.

This sequence joins TRBV7-7 and TRBJ1-4. The CDR3 consists of 14 residues. CDR1 is SSHAT, CDR2 FNYEAQ, per germline (reference sequence). The CDR3 is CASSLYGVGEKLFF.

The chain links TRBV7-6 to TRBJ2-2; there is no DNA to check the TCRdb D call of TRBD2. The CDR3 runs 16 residues. From germline, CDR1 is SGHVS and CDR2 FNYEAQ. The CDR3 spells CASSLFSGENTGELFF.

This rearrangement joins TRBV7-2 to TRBJ1-5. This CDR3 comprises 12 residues. Germline V gene data show CDR1 as SGHTA and CDR2 as FQGNSA. CDR3 loop: CASSFYNQPQHF.

The chain links TRBV5-1 to TRBJ2-2. Germline V gene lookup returns CDR1 SGHRS and CDR2 YFSETQ. This CDR3 is built from 14 residues. The CDR3 reads CASSLQISTGELFF. Full variable domain (outside the CDR3, taken from reference TRBV5-1 and TRBJ2-2): KAGVTQTPRYLIKTRGQQVTLSCSPISGHRSVSWYQQTPGQGLQFLFEYFSETQRNKGNFPGRFSGRQFSNSRSEMNVSTLELGDSALYLCASSLQISTGELFFGEGSRLTVL.

The CDR3 here is CSVGGLQGSVGIEQFF. This chain uses TRBV29-1 with TRBJ2-1; absent DNA, TCRdb's TRBD1 call cannot be checked. CDR1 is SQVTM, CDR2 ANQGSEA, per germline. The CDR3 covers 16 residues.

This rearrangement joins TRBV10-3 to TRBJ1-1; TCRdb designates TRBD1, a call that cannot be tested without DNA. CDR3 length: 13 amino acids. The V gene's germline CDR1 is ENHRY and CDR2 SYGVKD. CDR3 residues: CAIMGTGDTEAFF.